The sequence of this T cell receptor beta chain was determined in a study of T cell responses to AZD1222 COVID-19 vaccine. This clone has just a few counts. Sequenced by immunoSEQ multiplex PCR; TCRdb stores in-frame clones only, minus some. The sample lists roughly 200,000 clones, approximately 91% seen once, with less than 2% in the top ten. It was second doses at about 4 or about 12 weeks that were pooled. This TCR came from an adult who received the AZD1222 COVID-19 vaccine. Source: peripheral blood, taken 28 days after the second AZD1222 dose.

The CDR3 DNA sequence: TGTGCCAGCAGTTACTCGGGGCAGCACAATCAGCCCCAGCATTTT. Encoded protein: CASSYSGQHNQPQHF. The V and J genes are TRBV6-5 and TRBJ1-5; possibly TRBD1 for D (5 bases). V gave up 0 bases and J gave up 3 bases, with 9 bases separating them. Looked up from germline, CDR1 is MNHEY and CDR2 is SVGAGI. The CDR3 contains 15 residues.